The clone carrying this T cell receptor beta chain showed up just a few times. Its antigen is currently unknown. With V trimmed by 2 bases and J by 8 bases, 3 bases remained unmatched. Germline V gene data show CDR1 as MNHEY and CDR2 as SVGEGT. The CDR3 runs to 16 residues. This sample stems from a study of T cells in Graves' hyperthyroidism and ophthalmopathy. From RNA transcripts, TCR beta CDR3 regions were amplified. Using the HTBI primer set, a first-round RT-PCR was run on the TCR CDR3. TCRdb recomputed calls from the multiplex PCR reads with MiXCR, one row per CDR3 protein. The data show almost 600,000 distinct CDR3 sequences, approximately 14% seen once. Study-wide results and limits: Ophthalmopathy and stable hyperthyroidism were separated by a 13 V-J model.

The TCR was taken from a woman younger than 45 with Graves' hyperthyroidism that later progressed to Graves' ophthalmopathy. The chain is built from TRBV6-2 or TRBV6-3 and TRBJ2-1; 16 bases fit TRBD2. The sequencing sample was made of blood. The CDR3 DNA reads as TGTGCCAGCAGTTACGGGGGGACTAGCGGGAGGGATGAGCAGTTCTTC. It encodes CASSYGGTSGRDEQFF.